Presented here are 32 T cell receptor beta chains from one specimen sequenced in a study of OX40 agonist ivuxolimab in advanced cancers. The method behind the library was the immunoSEQ multiplex PCR assay. This immuneACCESS table, as held by TCRdb, lists in-frame sequences with V and J called but not all clones. Of the missing ones, under half trace to an unresolved V gene in checked studies; the others have no known cause. The sample table contains approximately 60,000 clones; only one count was recorded for approximately 80% of them. Of the sample, 5% to 6.5% is held by the ten largest clones. Specimen: CD4+ or CD8+ T cells sorted from blood, collected in a trial of the OX40 agonist ivuxolimab. All receptors come from an adult with an advanced solid tumor such as melanoma, head and neck, liver or kidney cancer.

This chain's CDR3 is CASSLEAYNEQFF. CDR3 nucleotide sequence: TGTGCCAGCAGCTTAGAGGCCTACAATGAGCAGTTCTTC. The rearrangement links TRBV11-2 to TRBJ2-1; D gene unclear. CDR1 is SGHAT and CDR2 is FQNNGV in the germline V gene. The V and J ends lost 0 bases and 2 bases respectively, with 2 bases between them. CDR3 length: 13 residues.

CDR3: CASRQAGGPYEQYF. In nucleotides, the CDR3 is TGTGCCAGCAGACAAGCGGGGGGGCCCTACGAGCAGTACTTC. The chain recombines TRBV7-2 with TRBJ2-7, with 10 bases fitting TRBD2. The germline V gene encodes CDR1 SGHTA and CDR2 FQGNSA. V lost 6 bases and J lost 2; bases outside the gene matches: 4. The CDR3 covers 14 residues.

This sequence joins TRBV7-2 and TRBJ2-7, with 8 bases matching TRBD1. The CDR3 sequence is 15 residues long. V lost 0 bases to trimming and J lost 9 bases; unmatched junction nucleotides: 10. Germline V CDR1 and CDR2: SGHTA, FQGNSA. DNA of the CDR3: TGTGCCAGCAGCTTAGCGAAGGGGGCAGGGGGCGGGCAGTACTTC. Residues: CASSLAKGAGGGQYF.

The chain employs TRBV7-9 and TRBJ1-2; weak D call: TRBD1 (5 bases). Trimming removed 2 bases at V and 5 bases at J, with 12 bases between. CDR1 SEHNR and CDR2 FQNEAQ come from the germline V gene (reference sequence). The CDR3 has 14 amino acids. The CDR3 DNA reads TGTGCCAGCAGCTTATCTAGCGCAGGGTATGGCTACACCTTC. Protein: CASSLSSAGYGYTF. Full variable domain (outside the CDR3, taken from reference TRBV7-9 and TRBJ1-2): DTGVSQNPRHKITKRGQNVTFRCDPISEHNRLYWYRQTLGQGPEFLTYFQNEAQLEKSRLLSDRFSAERPKGSFSTLEIQRTEQGDSAMYLCASSLSSAGYGYTFGSGTRLTVV.

This clone was seen a single time. V is TRBV5-4 and J is TRBJ1-1; TRBD1 aligns across 8 bases. V shed 4 bases, J shed 2 bases, and the junction held 7 bases outside the gene matches. The CDR3 extends over 15 amino acids. Germline values: CDR1 SGHNT, CDR2 YYREEE (reference sequence). The chain's CDR3 is CASSTPGQGNTEAFF. Here the CDR3 DNA reads TGTGCCAGCAGCACGCCCGGACAGGGAAACACTGAAGCTTTCTTT.

This clone appeared once. The rearrangement links TRBV11-1 to TRBJ2-7; 11 bases align to TRBD1. J was trimmed by 2 bases and V by 6 bases; bases with no gene match: 3. The CDR3 is made up of 14 amino acids. Germline V CDR1 and CDR2: SGHAT, FQDESV (reference sequence). The CDR3 loop reads CASRPGQGAYEQYF. In nucleotides, the CDR3 is TGTGCCAGCAGACCGGGACAGGGGGCCTACGAGCAGTACTTC.

This clone was recorded a few times. J is TRBJ2-5 and V is TRBV18, with unresolved D. Deletions cut 1 base from V and 5 bases from J, with 8 bases between. Germline loops: CDR1 KGHSH, CDR2 LQKENI. This CDR3 has 13 residues. CDR3 protein: CASSPQGGETQYF. The CDR3 DNA sequence: TGTGCCAGCTCACCACAGGGTGGTGAGACCCAGTACTTC.

The chain uses TRBV7-9 and TRBJ2-7, with 12 nucleotides matching TRBD2. This CDR3 is built from 15 residues. V lost 3 bases and J lost 3; bases outside the gene matches: 3. Germline values: CDR1 SEHNR, CDR2 FQNEAQ (reference sequence). The CDR3 loop is CASSFLAGGIYEQYF. Here the CDR3 DNA reads TGTGCCAGCAGCTTCCTAGCGGGAGGGATCTACGAGCAGTACTTC.

The chain uses TRBV5-4 and TRBJ1-2, with D perhaps TRBD1 (5 bases). CDR3 length: 14 amino acids. The germline V gene has CDR1 SGHNT and CDR2 YYREEE (reference sequence). The V end lost 4 bases, the J end lost 4 bases, and 14 bases lay between the germline ends. The CDR3 coding sequence is TGTGCCAGCAGCCCACCCTCGGGGGTCTATGGCTACACCTTC. Protein: CASSPPSGVYGYTF.

A few counts support this clone. The chain employs TRBV28 and TRBJ2-3; D ambiguous. The germline CDR1 and CDR2 sequences are MDHEN and SYDVKM. The CDR3 is 14 amino acids. The V end was cut by 7 bases, the J end by 2 bases, with 13 bases between. CDR3 sequence reads: CASNPRHLTDTQYF. The CDR3 region has the DNA TGTGCCAGCAACCCTCGACATCTCACAGATACGCAGTATTTT.

This clone was seen many times. The chain links TRBV7-8 to TRBJ1-1; no clear D gene. The CDR3 is made up of 14 amino acids. Between the trimmed V and J ends, which lost 1 base and 1 base, there was a span of 7 bases. The germline V gene has CDR1 SGHVS and CDR2 FQNEAQ. The CDR3 sequence: CASSLVGSNTEAFF. In nucleotides, the CDR3 is TGTGCCAGCAGCTTAGTTGGGTCGAACACTGAAGCTTTCTTT.

This clone was seen a handful of times. The rearrangement uses TRBV18 and TRBJ1-2, with TRBD1 identical over 7 bases. CDR1 is KGHSH, CDR2 LQKENI, per germline. The V segment lost 6 bases and the J segment 4 bases; nucleotides outside the gene matches: 17. CDR3 size: 17 residues. The CDR3 sequence: CASSRVEGAGSTYGYTF. The CDR3 region has the DNA TGTGCCAGCTCGAGGGTAGAGGGGGCCGGATCGACCTATGGCTACACCTTC.

The V and J genes are TRBV7-9 and TRBJ2-5; 8 bases are shared with TRBD1. Germline V gene data show CDR1 as SEHNR and CDR2 as FQNEAQ (reference sequence). The CDR3 runs to 16 residues. With V trimmed by 4 bases and J by 4 bases, 11 bases remained unmatched. Written as DNA, the CDR3 is TGTGCCAGCAGCTCAGTCGTCAGGGGGCCTAGAGAGACCCAGTACTTC. Translation gives CASSSVVRGPRETQYF.

This clone was found a few times. V is TRBV18 and J is TRBJ1-5, with TRBD1 matching over 8 bases. After removal of 2 bases from V and 8 bases from J, the junction contained 5 bases not matched to a gene. The CDR3 spans 14 residues. Germline V CDR1 and CDR2: KGHSH, LQKENI. CDR3 bases: TGTGCCAGCTCACCAGACAGGGGAGTCGAGCCCCAGCATTTT. Translation: CASSPDRGVEPQHF.

The chain recombines TRBV5-1 with TRBJ2-3; tentative D call: TRBD1 (5 bases). The ends were cut back, 5 bases at V and 2 bases at J, with 9 bases in the middle. Germline V gene data show CDR1 as SGHRS and CDR2 as YFSETQ. This CDR3 is 13 amino acids long. The CDR3 nucleotides are TGCGCCAGCAGTAGACAGTCCACAGATACGCAGTATTTT. This gives the protein CASSRQSTDTQYF.

For the CDR3, the DNA is TGTGCCAGCAGTGACCCGGGACAGGGGGATTTCTTC. Its translation is CASSDPGQGDFF. The chain has TRBV28 and TRBJ2-1; the match to TRBD1 covers 11 bases. This CDR3 contains 12 residues. V shed 5 bases and J 16 bases; nucleotides not matched to a gene: 7. Looked up from germline, CDR1 is MDHEN and CDR2 is SYDVKM.

This chain connects TRBV7-2 to TRBJ2-1; D not certain. Trimming removed 5 bases at V and 0 bases at J, with 5 bases between. The germline gives CDR1 SGHTA, CDR2 FQGNSA. This CDR3 has 13 residues. CDR3 sequence reads: CASSRSSYNEQFF. In nucleotides, the CDR3 is TGTGCCAGCAGCCGGAGCTCCTACAATGAGCAGTTCTTC. The variable domain in full, completed from reference TRBV7-2 and TRBJ2-1, reads GAGVSQSPSNKVTEKGKDVELRCDPISGHTALYWYRQSLGQGLEFLIYFQGNSAPDKSGLPSDRFSAERTGGSVSTLTIQRTQQEDSAVYLCASSRSSYNEQFFGPGTRLTVL.

The chain combines TRBV15 with TRBJ2-3, with D perhaps TRBD2 (5 bases). Germline loops: CDR1 LNHNV, CDR2 YYDKDF (reference sequence). This CDR3 is 15 amino acids long. The V end lost 1 base, the J end lost 2 bases, and 10 bases lay between the germline ends. As DNA, the CDR3 is TGTGCCACCAGCAGAGGTCCCGGGGTCACAGATACGCAGTATTTT. Its protein is CATSRGPGVTDTQYF.

The V gene is TRBV21-1, the J gene TRBJ1-2; TRBD1, as called in the table, went unchecked against the DNA. TRBV21-1 is listed as a pseudogene. CDR3 length: 12 residues. CDR3 sequence: CASSKEQGGYTF. CDR3 nucleotide sequence: TGTGCCAGCAGCAAAGAACAGGGTGGCTACACCTTC.

The chain carries TRBV5-1 and TRBJ1-4; maybe TRBD1 (5 bases). Germline assignment: CDR1 SGHRS and CDR2 YFSETQ. This CDR3 region has 16 residues. V lost 0 bases and J lost 8, with 17 bases in between. The CDR3, as DNA: TGCGCCAGCAGCTTGGGCACGGGCATGAGGGGCGAAAAACTGTTTTTT. Protein product: CASSLGTGMRGEKLFF.

This clone occurred a few times. This rearrangement joins TRBV9 to TRBJ2-3, with 10 positions matching TRBD2. The CDR3 spans 17 residues. Germline assignment: CDR1 SGDLS and CDR2 YYNGEE. Trimming removed 4 bases from V and 4 bases from J; junction bases left unmatched: 12. CDR3 loop: CASSLRGAGGRADTQYF. CDR3 coding DNA: TGTGCCAGCAGCCTTCGCGGAGCGGGGGGGAGGGCAGATACGCAGTATTTT.

The chain combines TRBV28 with TRBJ2-7; TRBD1 is a possible D gene (6 bases). This CDR3 comprises 15 residues. V shed 3 bases and J shed 1 base, with 13 bases lying between them. The germline gives CDR1 MDHEN, CDR2 SYDVKM. CDR3 sequence reads: CASSFQGHGSYEQYF. In DNA form, the CDR3 reads TGTGCCAGCAGTTTCCAGGGGCATGGATCCTACGAGCAGTACTTC.

V is TRBV6-5 and J is TRBJ2-7; TRBD1 matches at 9 bases. The length of the CDR3 is 14 residues. Unmatched junction bases numbered 4, after V lost 5 bases and J lost 2 bases. Per the germline V gene, CDR1 is MNHEY and CDR2 is SVGAGI. The CDR3 protein is CASSRTGVPYEQYF. CDR3 nucleotides: TGTGCCAGCAGTAGGACAGGGGTTCCCTACGAGCAGTACTTC.

The chain recombines TRBV21-1 with TRBJ2-7; the D call of TRBD1 is as the table states it, not checked on the DNA. TRBV21-1 is labeled a pseudogene. The CDR3 runs 14 residues. CDR3 DNA: TGTGCCAGCAGCGTCCGGGACAGGGTCCACGAGCAGTACTTC. Translation gives CASSVRDRVHEQYF.

The chain carries TRBV11-3 and TRBJ2-1; tentatively, D is TRBD1 (5 bases). Germline V gene lookup returns CDR1 SGHNT and CDR2 YENEEA. This CDR3 region has 15 residues. The germline V and J ends were trimmed by 0 bases and 10 bases, with 16 bases remaining between them. This CDR3 is CASSLEFGASREQFF. The DNA of the CDR3 is TGTGCCAGCAGCTTAGAGTTTGGGGCCTCGAGGGAGCAGTTCTTC.

The chain links TRBV19 to TRBJ1-5; TRBD1 matches 8 bases. The CDR3 is 12 residues long. The germline gives CDR1 LNHDA, CDR2 SQIVND (reference sequence). V lost 6 bases, J lost 6 bases, and 1 base stayed unmatched. This CDR3 is CASRDRAQPQHF. The DNA of the CDR3 is TGTGCCAGTAGGGACAGGGCTCAGCCCCAGCATTTT.

This clone appeared a single time. The rearrangement joins TRBV9 to TRBJ1-4; possibly TRBD1 for D (6 bases). Trimming left V 1 base short and J 4 bases short, with 14 bases between. The CDR3 length is 16 residues. From germline, CDR1 is SGDLS and CDR2 YYNGEE. CDR3 in DNA: TGTGCCAGCAGCGTATTTGGGGGGGCGGTTAATGAAAAACTGTTTTTT. This translates into CASSVFGGAVNEKLFF.

This chain uses TRBV11-2 with TRBJ1-6; D is unclear. The CDR3 is 14 residues long. CDR1 SGHAT and CDR2 FQNNGV come from the germline V gene. V was pared by 1 base and J by 7 bases, with 8 bases between. As DNA, the CDR3 is TGTGCCAGCAGCTTAGTCAGAATGAATTCACCCCTCCACTTT. Amino acids: CASSLVRMNSPLHF.

This chain uses TRBV10-3 with TRBJ2-3; D is ambiguous. V lost 6 bases and J lost 4, with 5 bases in between. In germline, CDR1 is ENHRY, CDR2 SYGVKD. The CDR3 extends over 11 amino acids. Written as DNA, the CDR3 is TGTGCCATCAGGGGTGCAGATACGCAGTATTTT. This encodes CAIRGADTQYF.

This clone turned up a few times. This same CDR3 is encoded by further DNA sequences in the sample. This rearrangement joins TRBV29-1 to TRBJ2-7; unclear D gene. Germline V gene data show CDR1 as SQVTM and CDR2 as ANQGSEA. The CDR3 sequence is 10 residues long. V lost 4 bases, J lost 5 bases, and 6 bases lay in between. The CDR3 nucleotides read TGCAGCGTTGGTTTCCACGAGCAGTACTTC. This sequence encodes CSVGFHEQYF.

The rearrangement links TRBV5-1 to TRBJ2-3; TRBD2 agrees at 7 bases. Trimming at V came to 3 bases and at J to 5 bases, leaving 0 bases not matched to a gene. This CDR3 is built from 12 residues. Germline V gives CDR1 SGHRS, CDR2 YFSETQ. The CDR3 DNA is TGCGCCAGCAGCTGGGGGGGAGATACGCAGTATTTT. It encodes CASSWGGDTQYF. The full variable domain, completed using reference TRBV5-1 and TRBJ2-3, is KAGVTQTPRYLIKTRGQQVTLSCSPISGHRSVSWYQQTPGQGLQFLFEYFSETQRNKGNFPGRFSGRQFSNSRSEMNVSTLELGDSALYLCASSWGGDTQYFGPGTRLTVL.

The CDR3 nucleotides are TGTGCCAGTAGTATAGTCCGGGTGGCAGGGGGAAGACAGCCCCAGCATTTT. Protein product: CASSIVRVAGGRQPQHF. The chain links TRBV19 to TRBJ1-5, with 7 nucleotides matching TRBD1. Germline CDR1 LNHDA, CDR2 SQIVND (reference sequence). V dropped 1 base and J dropped 7; count of bases not matched to a gene: 13. The CDR3 spans 17 residues.